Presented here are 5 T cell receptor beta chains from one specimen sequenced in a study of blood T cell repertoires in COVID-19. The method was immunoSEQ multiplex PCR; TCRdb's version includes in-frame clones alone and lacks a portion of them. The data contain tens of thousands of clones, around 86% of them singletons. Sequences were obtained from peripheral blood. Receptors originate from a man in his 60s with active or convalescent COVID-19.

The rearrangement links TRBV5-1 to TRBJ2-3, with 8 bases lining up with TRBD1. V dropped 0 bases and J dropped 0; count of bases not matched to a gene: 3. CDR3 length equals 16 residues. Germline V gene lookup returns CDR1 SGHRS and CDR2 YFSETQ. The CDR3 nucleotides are TGCGCCAGCAGCTTGGCCGGACAGGGAAGCACAGATACGCAGTATTTT. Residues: CASSLAGQGSTDTQYF.

CDR3 in amino acids: CASSPGTAQETQYF. The CDR3 DNA reads TGTGCCAGCAGCCCTGGGACAGCTCAAGAGACCCAGTACTTC. The chain has TRBV7-2 and TRBJ2-5; 7 nucleotides agree with TRBD1. The CDR3 consists of 14 residues. After removal of 5 bases from V and 2 bases from J, the junction contained 5 bases not matched to a gene. The V gene's germline CDR1 is SGHTA and CDR2 FQGNSA.

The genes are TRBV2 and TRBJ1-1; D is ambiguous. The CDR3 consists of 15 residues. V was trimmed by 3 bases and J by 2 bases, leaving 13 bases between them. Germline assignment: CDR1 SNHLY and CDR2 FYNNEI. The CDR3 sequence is CASSEVAQSNTEAFF. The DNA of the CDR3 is TGTGCCAGCAGTGAGGTAGCTCAAAGTAACACTGAAGCTTTCTTT. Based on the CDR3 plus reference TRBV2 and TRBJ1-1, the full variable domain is EPEVTQTPSHQVTQMGQEVILRCVPISNHLYFYWYRQILGQKVEFLVSFYNNEISEKSEIFDDQFSVERPDGSNFTLKIRSTKLEDSAMYFCASSEVAQSNTEAFFGQGTRLTVV.

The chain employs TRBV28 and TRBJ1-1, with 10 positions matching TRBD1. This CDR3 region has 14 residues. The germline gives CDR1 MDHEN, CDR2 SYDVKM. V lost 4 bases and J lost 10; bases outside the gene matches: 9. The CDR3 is CASSSPGQGFRAFF. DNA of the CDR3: TGTGCCAGCAGTTCCCCGGGACAGGGGTTTCGAGCTTTCTTT.

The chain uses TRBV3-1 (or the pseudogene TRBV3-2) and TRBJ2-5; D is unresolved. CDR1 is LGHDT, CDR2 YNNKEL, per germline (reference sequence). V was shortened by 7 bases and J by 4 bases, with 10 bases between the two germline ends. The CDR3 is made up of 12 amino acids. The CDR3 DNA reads TGTGCCAGCACGCACGGCGGAGAGACCCAGTACTTC. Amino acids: CASTHGGETQYF.